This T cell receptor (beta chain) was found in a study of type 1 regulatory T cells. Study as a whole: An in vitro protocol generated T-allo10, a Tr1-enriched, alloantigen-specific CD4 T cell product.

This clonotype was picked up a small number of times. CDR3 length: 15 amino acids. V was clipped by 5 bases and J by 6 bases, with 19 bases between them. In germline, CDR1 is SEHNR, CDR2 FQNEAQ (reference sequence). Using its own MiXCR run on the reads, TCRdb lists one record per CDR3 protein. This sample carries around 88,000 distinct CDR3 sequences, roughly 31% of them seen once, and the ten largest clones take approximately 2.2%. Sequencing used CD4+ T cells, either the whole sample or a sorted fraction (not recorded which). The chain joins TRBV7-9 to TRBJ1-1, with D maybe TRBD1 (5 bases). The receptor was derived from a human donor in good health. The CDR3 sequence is CASSPSRGEGPEAFF. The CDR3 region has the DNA TGTGCCAGCAGCCCTTCCCGGGGGGAGGGCCCTGAAGCTTTCTTT.